This T cell receptor beta chain was recorded in a study of Ad26.COV2.S vaccination and SARS-CoV-2 variants. Treatment defined: roughly 20 received Ad26.COV2.S at low or high dose, single or two shots; five or six received placebo; per-sample allocation not given. Collection of samples fell on day 63 after the first vaccine or placebo injection. Turning to this clone: Other DNA sequences in this sample translate to the same CDR3.

Germline CDR1 SEHNR, CDR2 FQNEAQ (reference sequence). The germline V and J ends were trimmed by 2 bases and 5 bases, with 6 bases remaining between them. The CDR3 runs to 12 residues. Clones were sequenced by immunoSEQ multiplex PCR, and TCRdb holds only the in-frame ones, with some missing. The table includes 430,000 or so clones, around 90% detected once. The chain recombines TRBV7-9 with TRBJ2-5; D possibly corresponds to TRBD2 (6 bases). The clonotype was recovered from a person aged 18-60 years who received the Ad26.COV2.S COVID-19 vaccine or a placebo. The sequencing here drew on peripheral blood, taken in a trial of Ad26.COV2.S vaccine versus placebo. The DNA for the CDR3 is TGTGCCAGCAGCTTACGGGGGGAGACCCAGTACTTC. Translation gives CASSLRGETQYF.